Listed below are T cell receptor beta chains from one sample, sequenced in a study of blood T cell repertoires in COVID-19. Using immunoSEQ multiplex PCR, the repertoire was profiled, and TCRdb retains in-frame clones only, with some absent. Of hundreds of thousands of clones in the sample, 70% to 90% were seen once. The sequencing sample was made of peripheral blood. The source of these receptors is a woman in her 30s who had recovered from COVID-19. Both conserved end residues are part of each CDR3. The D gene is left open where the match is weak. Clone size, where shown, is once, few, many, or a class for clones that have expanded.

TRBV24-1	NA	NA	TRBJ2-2	CATSGTANTGELFF	TGTGCCACCAGTGGGACAGCGAACACCGGGGAGCTGTTTTTT
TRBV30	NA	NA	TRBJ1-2	CAWSVGGGGNYGYTF	TGTGCCTGGAGTGTAGGGGGTGGCGGTAACTATGGCTACACCTTC
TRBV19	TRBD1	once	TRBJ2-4	CASSKETGNPNIQYF	TGTGCCAGTAGTAAAGAGACAGGGAACCCAAACATTCAGTACTTC
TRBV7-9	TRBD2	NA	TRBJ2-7	CASGLAGNYEQYF	TGTGCCTCGGGGCTAGCGGGGAACTACGAGCAGTACTTC
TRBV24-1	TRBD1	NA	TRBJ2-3	CATSEWTGGRTDTQYF	TGTGCCACCAGTGAGTGGACAGGGGGCCGGACAGATACGCAGTATTTT
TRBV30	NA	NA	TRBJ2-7	CAASVGGPPYEQYF	TGTGCCGCATCCGTCGGGGGGCCACCCTACGAGCAGTACTTC
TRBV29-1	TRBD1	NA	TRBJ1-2	CSTWTGRGKGYGYTF	TGCAGCACCTGGACAGGGCGCGGTAAGGGCTATGGCTACACCTTC
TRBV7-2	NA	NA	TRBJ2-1	CASSLSVSQVF	TGTGCCAGCAGCTTATCAGTGTCCCAAGTCTTC
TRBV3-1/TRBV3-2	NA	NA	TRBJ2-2	CASSLTRQRHTGELFF	TGTGCCAGCAGCCTGACACGGCAAAGGCACACCGGGGAGCTGTTTTTT
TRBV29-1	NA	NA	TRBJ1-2	CSAQSGDGYTF	TGCAGCGCCCAGTCGGGGGATGGCTACACCTTC
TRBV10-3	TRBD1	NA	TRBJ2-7	CAINPGTGSEQYF	TGTGCCATCAACCCAGGGACAGGGAGCGAGCAGTACTTC
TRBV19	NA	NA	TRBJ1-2	CASSIGGGINGYTF	TGTGCCAGTAGTATCGGCGGGGGAATCAATGGCTACACCTTC
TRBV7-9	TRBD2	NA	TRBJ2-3	CASSLGTSGTDTQYF	TGTGCCAGCAGCTTAGGGACTAGCGGCACAGATACGCAGTATTTT
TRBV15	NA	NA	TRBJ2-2	CATSREATGELFF	TGTGCCACCAGCAGAGAGGCCACCGGGGAGCTGTTTTTT
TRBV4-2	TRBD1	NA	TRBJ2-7	CASSQAVGGGPLSGSSYEQYF	TGTGCCAGCAGCCAAGCTGTAGGGGGCGGACCGCTGTCGGGGAGCTCCTACGAGCAGTACTTC
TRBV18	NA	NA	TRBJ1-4	CASSPTGGTNEKLFF	TGTGCCAGCTCACCAACGGGTGGAACTAATGAAAAACTGTTTTTT
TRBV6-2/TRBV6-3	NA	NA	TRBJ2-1	CASSYSRGSSYNEQFF	TGTGCCAGCAGTTACTCACGGGGGAGCTCCTACAATGAGCAGTTCTTC
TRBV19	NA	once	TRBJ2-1	CASSIGQGLDNEQFF	TGTGCCAGTAGTATAGGCCAGGGATTGGACAATGAGCAGTTCTTC
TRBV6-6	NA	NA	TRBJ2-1	CATTGLTTYNEQFF	TGTGCCACCACGGGACTTACCACCTACAATGAGCAGTTCTTC
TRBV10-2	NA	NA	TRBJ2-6	CASSHGRISGANVLTF	TGCGCCAGCAGCCACGGGAGAATCTCTGGGGCCAACGTCCTGACTTTC
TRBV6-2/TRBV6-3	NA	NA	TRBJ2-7	CASSGYRASEQYF	TGTGCCAGCAGTGGGTACAGGGCAAGCGAGCAGTACTTC
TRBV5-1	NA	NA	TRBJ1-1	CASSADRNTEAFF	TGCGCCAGCAGCGCAGACAGGAACACTGAAGCTTTCTTT
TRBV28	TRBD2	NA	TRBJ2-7	CASSWKLAGVNYEQYF	TGTGCCAGCAGCTGGAAACTAGCGGGAGTGAACTACGAGCAGTACTTC
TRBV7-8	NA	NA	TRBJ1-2	CASSLAGQWNGYTF	TGTGCCAGCAGCTTAGCTGGACAGTGGAATGGCTACACCTTC
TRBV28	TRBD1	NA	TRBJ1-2	CASSSRYTGQRATF	TGTGCCAGCAGTTCCCGGTATACGGGACAGAGGGCCACCTTC
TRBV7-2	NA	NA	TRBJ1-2	CASSWSRTNYGYTF	TGTGCCAGCAGCTGGTCGCGGACAAACTATGGCTACACCTTC
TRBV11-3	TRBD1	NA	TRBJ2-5	CASSLGGQGQETQYF	TGTGCCAGCAGCTTAGGGGGACAGGGGCAAGAGACCCAGTACTTC
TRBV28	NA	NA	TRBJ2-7	CASTGLSYEQYF	TGTGCCAGCACAGGACTAAGCTACGAGCAGTACTTC
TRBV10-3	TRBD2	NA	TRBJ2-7	CAIREPGTSVEGQYF	TGTGCCATCAGGGAGCCGGGGACTAGCGTGGAGGGGCAGTACTTC
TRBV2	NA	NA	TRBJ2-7	CASTGPGLYDEQYF	TGTGCCAGCACAGGACCGGGACTGTACGACGAGCAGTACTTC
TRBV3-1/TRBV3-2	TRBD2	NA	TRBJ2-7	CASSHGTIPGEQYF	TGTGCCAGCAGCCACGGGACTATTCCTGGTGAGCAGTACTTC
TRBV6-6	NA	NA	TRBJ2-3	CASSSDSRTDTQYF	TGTGCCAGCAGCTCGGACAGCCGCACAGATACGCAGTATTTT
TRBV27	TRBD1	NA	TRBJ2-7	CASSRVRGPSYEQYF	TGTGCCAGCTCCCGGGTGAGGGGGCCCTCATACGAGCAGTACTTC
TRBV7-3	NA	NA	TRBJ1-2	CASSLDGTTYGYTF	TGTGCCAGCAGCTTAGACGGGACAACCTATGGCTACACCTTC
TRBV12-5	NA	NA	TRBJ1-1	CASGLWAPNTEAFF	TGTGCTAGTGGTTTATGGGCTCCGAACACTGAAGCTTTCTTT
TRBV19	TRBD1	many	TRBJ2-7	CASSIEGTDFYEQYF	TGTGCCAGTAGTATTGAGGGGACAGATTTCTACGAGCAGTACTTC
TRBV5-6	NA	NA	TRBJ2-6	CASSFGTNVLTF	TGTGCCAGCAGCTTCGGGACCAACGTCCTGACTTTC
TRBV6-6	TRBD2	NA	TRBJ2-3	CASSYLAGGFTDTQYF	TGTGCCAGCAGTTACCTAGCGGGAGGCTTCACAGATACGCAGTATTTT
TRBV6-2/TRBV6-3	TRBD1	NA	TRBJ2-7	CASSYSGTGRFEQYF	TGTGCCAGCAGTTACTCCGGGACAGGTCGCTTCGAGCAGTACTTC
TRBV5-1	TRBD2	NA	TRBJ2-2	CASSSTSGFTGELFF	TGCGCCAGCAGCTCGACTAGCGGGTTCACCGGGGAGCTGTTTTTT
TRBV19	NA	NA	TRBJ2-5	CATSPRDQETQYF	TGTGCCACCTCACCCAGGGACCAAGAGACCCAGTACTTC
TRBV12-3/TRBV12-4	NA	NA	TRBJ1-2	CASRNGGNYGYTF	TGTGCCAGCAGGAACGGGGGGAATTATGGCTACACCTTC
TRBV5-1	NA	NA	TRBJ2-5	CASSLGEKETQYF	TGCGCCAGCAGCTTGGGGGAGAAGGAGACCCAGTACTTC
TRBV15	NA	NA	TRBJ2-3	CATSRVFLTGSADTQYF	TGTGCCACCAGCAGAGTGTTTCTGACGGGATCGGCAGATACGCAGTATTTT
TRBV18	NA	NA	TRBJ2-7	CASSLGQITYEQYF	TGTGCCAGCTCACTGGGCCAGATAACCTACGAGCAGTACTTC
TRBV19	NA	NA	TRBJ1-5	CAARGGQPQHF	TGTGCCGCAAGGGGGGGGCAGCCCCAGCATTTT